This entry describes one T cell receptor (beta chain). The sample holds a few counts of this clonotype. The antigen it binds to is not known. Base qualities are not recorded, but no much larger clone differs from it by a single base. The library was prepared using RACE. TCRdb records NextSeq 500 as the sequencer. During library preparation, unique molecular identifiers were attached to individual cDNA molecules so that TCRs could be counted in a quantitative, reproducible way. From each blood RNA sample, both TCR alpha and TCR beta chains were sequenced. Per the original workflow: A median of roughly 100,000 TCRs per sample was observed, with a range of about 23,224 to 750,000. The Decombinator software suite was used to annotate the V, J and CDR3 of the TCR reads. To make PS versus PT1 abundance plots, every sample was subsampled to the same number of TCRs (28,000). Expanded TCRs were defined as absent before sensitization and observed at least eight times at the 2-week time point. The public reads were run again by TCRdb, first through fastp at Q25 and then through MiXCR, and only productive beta chains were kept. Rows are combined by CDR3 protein, so each entry shows the most common genes and DNA. For this entry, the V and J calls and clone size follow TCRdb and not the study's own pipeline. Here the sample has 240,000 or so distinct CDR3 sequences; about 8.6% occur a single time. The ten largest clonotypes hold over 2% of the sample.

The time point tag for this specimen amounts to: pre-sensitization, week 0. The treatment or condition label, as the study defines it: therapeutic diphenylcyclopropenone sensitization with weekly scalp DPC. At every patch-test visit, the blood draw took place before the patch test was put on. Patients were eligible if aged 18 to 70, diagnosed with alopecia and judged suitable for DPC therapy, and pregnant patients were excluded. Total RNA was extracted from unfractionated whole blood collected in Tempus Blood RNA tubes. From its cysteine to its phenylalanine, the CDR3 spans 16 amino acids. Solely the CDR3 DNA is kept, with 48 bases framed from the first base. Per the germline V gene, LGHNA is the CDR1 and YSLEER is the CDR2. At the junction V is shortened by 0 bases and J by 6 bases, with 15 bases in between. The data belong to a study of human T cells and chemical hapten exposure (dated by TCRdb to the early 2020s). Background for the entire study: For sensitization, 2% DPC in acetone was applied to a roughly 2 cm by roughly 2 cm area of upper inner arm skin. Throughout the roughly 23-week study period, patients were also given weekly therapeutic DPC doses on the scalp. Patch testing was performed on the upper back with Finn chambers containing 0.01% DPC, and the patch tests were scored after 6 days according to International Contact Dermatitis Research Group standards. Alopecia areata with under or over 50% scalp involvement, alopecia totalis and alopecia universalis were represented in the patient cohort, which was mostly female. Libraries were pooled for sequencing, and variation in per-sample TCR yields was attributed mainly to small differences in library volumes within the pool. In alopecia patients, the study followed how the peripheral blood TCR repertoire changed in vivo over primary and secondary sensitization to diphenylcyclopropenone (DPC), a hapten. Blood samples were taken from patients before sensitization (week 0) and at 2, 6 and about 24 weeks after DPC sensitization. Roughly 30 alopecia patients gave blood for TCR sequencing at one to four time points (pre-sensitization, 2, 6 and 24 weeks). The full study reports these points: DPC sensitization did not change how many TCRs were above 1 in 1000 frequency, and no evidence was found of alterations in global repertoire structure. After repeated subsampling, changes were observed in the strength of the expansion versus patch-test correlation and in the threshold at which the correlation became significant. All patients had alopecia, a presumed autoimmune disease, so their immune response might differ from that of healthy individuals. Patch test score was positively correlated with the number of PT1 expanded TCRs, with significance at thresholds 8, 16 and 32 but not at 4. Significantly more large CDR3 similarity clusters were formed by expanded TCRs than by pre-sensitization or healthy control sets, consistent with antigen-driven responses.

The rearranged segments are TRBV4-3 and TRBJ2-1; possibly the D gene is TRBD2, per 5 matching bases. Material: whole blood, obtained in connection with sensitization to the hapten diphenylcyclopropenone (DPC). The sequence derives from a woman aged 40 to 50 with alopecia areata. Some clones in this sample may be carry-over from other donors' samples. The CDR3 corresponds to CASSQEGLAGANEQFF. The nucleotides read TGCGCCAGCAGCCAAGAAGGGCTAGCAGGCGCCAATGAGCAGTTCTTC.